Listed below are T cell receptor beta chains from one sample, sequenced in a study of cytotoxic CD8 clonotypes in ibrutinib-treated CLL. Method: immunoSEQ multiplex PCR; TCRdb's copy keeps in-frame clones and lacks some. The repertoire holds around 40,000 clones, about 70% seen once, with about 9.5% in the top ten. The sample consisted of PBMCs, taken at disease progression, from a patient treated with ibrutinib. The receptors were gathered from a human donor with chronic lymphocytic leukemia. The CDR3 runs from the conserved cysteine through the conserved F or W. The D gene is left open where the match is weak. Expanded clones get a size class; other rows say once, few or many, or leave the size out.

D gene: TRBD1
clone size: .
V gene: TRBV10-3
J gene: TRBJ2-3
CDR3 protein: CAISESYRGRGDTQYF
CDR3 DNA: TGTGCCATCAGTGAGTCGTACAGGGGGCGGGGAGATACGCAGTATTTT

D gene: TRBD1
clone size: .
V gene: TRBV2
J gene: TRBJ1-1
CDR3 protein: CASNSRQGGTEAFF
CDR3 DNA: TGTGCCAGCAACTCGAGACAGGGGGGCACTGAAGCTTTCTTT

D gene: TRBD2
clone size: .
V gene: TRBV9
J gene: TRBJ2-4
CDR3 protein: CASSVGGGNIQYF
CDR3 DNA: TGTGCCAGCAGCGTAGGCGGGGGAAACATTCAGTACTTC

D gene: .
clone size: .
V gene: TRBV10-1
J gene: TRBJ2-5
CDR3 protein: CASSEIRGGAQYF
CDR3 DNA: TGCGCCAGCAGTGAGATTCGTGGCGGGGCCCAGTACTTC

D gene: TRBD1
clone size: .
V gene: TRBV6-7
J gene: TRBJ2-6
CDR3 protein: CATLGQILSGANVLTF
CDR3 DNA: TGTGCCACCCTGGGACAGATACTCTCTGGGGCCAACGTCCTGACTTTC

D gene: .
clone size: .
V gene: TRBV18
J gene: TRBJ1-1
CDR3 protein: CASSPPSGQFNTEAFF
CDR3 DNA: TGTGCCAGCTCACCGCCCAGCGGACAGTTCAACACTGAAGCTTTCTTT

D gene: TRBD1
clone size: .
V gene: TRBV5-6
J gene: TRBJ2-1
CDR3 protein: CASRGDSGQAFLDEQFF
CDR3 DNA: TGTGCCAGCAGGGGGGACTCGGGACAGGCCTTTTTGGATGAGCAGTTCTTC

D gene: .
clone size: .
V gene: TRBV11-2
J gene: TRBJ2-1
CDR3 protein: CASSLNFVYEQFF
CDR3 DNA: TGTGCCAGCAGCTTAAATTTCGTCTATGAGCAGTTCTTC

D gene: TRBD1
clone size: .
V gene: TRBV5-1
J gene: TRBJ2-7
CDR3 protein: CASSLVASAGGGHEQYF
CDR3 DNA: TGCGCCAGCAGCTTGGTGGCATCCGCAGGGGGCGGCCACGAGCAGTACTTC

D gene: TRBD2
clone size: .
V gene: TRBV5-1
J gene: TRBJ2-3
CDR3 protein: CASTLGLARDTQYF
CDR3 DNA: TGCGCCAGCACCCTTGGACTAGCCAGAGATACGCAGTATTTT

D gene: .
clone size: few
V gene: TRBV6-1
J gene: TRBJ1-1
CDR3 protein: CASQLTGLNTEAFF
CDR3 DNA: TGTGCCAGCCAGCTTACAGGTTTAAACACTGAAGCTTTCTTT

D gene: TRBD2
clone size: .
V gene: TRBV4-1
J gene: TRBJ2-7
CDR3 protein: CASSPGTSGPYEQYF
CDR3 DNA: TGCGCCAGCAGCCCCGGGACTAGCGGCCCGTACGAGCAGTACTTC

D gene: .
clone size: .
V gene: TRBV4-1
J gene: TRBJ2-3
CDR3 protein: CASSQVPGESTDTQYF
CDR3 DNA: TGCGCCAGCAGCCAAGTCCCGGGGGAAAGCACAGATACGCAGTATTTT

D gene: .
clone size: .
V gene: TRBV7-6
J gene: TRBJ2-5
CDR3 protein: CASSPHWRQETQYF
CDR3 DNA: TGTGCCAGCAGCCCGCACTGGCGCCAAGAGACCCAGTACTTC

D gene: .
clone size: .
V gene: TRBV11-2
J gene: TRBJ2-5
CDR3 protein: CASSPRLRETQYF
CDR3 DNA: TGTGCCAGCAGCCCCCGTCTACGAGAGACCCAGTACTTC

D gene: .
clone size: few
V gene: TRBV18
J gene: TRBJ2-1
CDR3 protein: CASSQRTGKQFF
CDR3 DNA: TGTGCCAGCTCACAACGGACGGGGAAGCAGTTCTTC

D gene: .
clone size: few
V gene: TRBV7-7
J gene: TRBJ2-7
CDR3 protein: CASSLGQGQTYEQYF
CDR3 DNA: TGTGCTAGCAGCTTAGGTCAGGGACAAACCTACGAGCAGTACTTC

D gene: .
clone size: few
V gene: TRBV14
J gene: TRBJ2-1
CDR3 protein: CASSIQGNEQFF
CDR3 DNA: TGTGCCAGCAGCATCCAGGGCAATGAGCAGTTCTTC

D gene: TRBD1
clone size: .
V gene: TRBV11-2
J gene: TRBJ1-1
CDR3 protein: CASSSLRGPVGTEAFF
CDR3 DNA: TGTGCCAGCAGCTCGCTCAGGGGGCCTGTGGGGACTGAAGCTTTCTTT

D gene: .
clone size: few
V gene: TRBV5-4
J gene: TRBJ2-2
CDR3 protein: CASSRPTGGGRTGELFF
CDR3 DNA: TGTGCCAGCAGCCGACCCACAGGGGGGGGAAGAACCGGGGAGCTGTTTTTT

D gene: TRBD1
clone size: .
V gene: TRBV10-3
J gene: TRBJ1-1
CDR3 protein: CAISRTGESEAFF
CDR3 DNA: TGTGCCATCAGTAGGACAGGGGAGTCTGAAGCTTTCTTT

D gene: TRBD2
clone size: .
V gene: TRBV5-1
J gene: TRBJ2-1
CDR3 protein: CASTRLDSPGTSVEQFF
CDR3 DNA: TGCGCCAGCACCCGGTTGGACAGCCCCGGGACTAGCGTCGAGCAGTTCTTC

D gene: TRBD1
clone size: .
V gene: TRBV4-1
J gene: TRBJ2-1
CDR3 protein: CASSQGRGQGVVLRSYNEQFF
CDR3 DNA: TGCGCCAGCAGCCAAGGGCGGGGACAGGGGGTAGTATTAAGGTCCTACAATGAGCAGTTCTTC

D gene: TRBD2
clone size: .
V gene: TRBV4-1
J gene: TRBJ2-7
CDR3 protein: CASSQLSGGSSYEQYF
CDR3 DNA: TGCGCCAGCAGCCAGCTTAGCGGGGGGAGCTCCTACGAGCAGTACTTC

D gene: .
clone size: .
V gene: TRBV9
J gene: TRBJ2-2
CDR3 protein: CASSVSLGGAAGELFF
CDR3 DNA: TGTGCCAGCAGCGTAAGTCTTGGGGGCGCGGCCGGGGAGCTGTTTTTT

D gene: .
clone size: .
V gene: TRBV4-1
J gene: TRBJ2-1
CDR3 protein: CASSQERLREQFF
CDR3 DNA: TGCGCCAGCAGCCAAGAAAGACTTCGTGAGCAGTTCTTC

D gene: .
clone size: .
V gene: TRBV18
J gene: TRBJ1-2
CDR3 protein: CASSPGLEWGYTF
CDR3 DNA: TGTGCCAGCTCACCCGGACTGGAATGGGGCTACACCTTC